These T cell receptor beta chains were read from a single sample in a study of blood T cells in healthy people across ages. From the 5' RACE reads, TCRdb called clonotypes with MiXCR, one entry per CDR3 protein. This sample carries 850,000 to 1,300,000 distinct CDR3 sequences, 35% to 50% of them seen once, and the ten largest clones take 18%. Sequenced input: blood. The receptors stem from a woman aged 60 to 75 in good health. Each CDR3 is given with its conserved first and last residue. Each record gives: V gene, D gene, clone size, J gene, CDR3 protein, CDR3 DNA. The D gene is left open where the match is weak. Only some rows state a clone size, as once, few, many or a class for expanded clones.

v_call: TRBV10-2; d_call: TRBD2; clone_size: NA; j_call: TRBJ2-7; cdr3_aa: CASSARQLTSSTYEQYF; cdr3_nt: TGCGCCAGCAGTGCCCGCCAATTGACTAGCAGTACCTACGAGCAGTACTTC
v_call: TRBV6-5; d_call: NA; clone_size: NA; j_call: TRBJ2-4; cdr3_aa: CASSRPGGGKNIQYF; cdr3_nt: TGTGCCAGCAGCAGACCAGGGGGAGGCAAAAACATTCAGTACTTC
v_call: TRBV9; d_call: TRBD1; clone_size: NA; j_call: TRBJ2-2; cdr3_aa: CASSPKDRGWTGELFF; cdr3_nt: TGTGCCAGCAGCCCCAAGGACAGGGGGTGGACCGGGGAGCTGTTTTTT
v_call: TRBV29-1; d_call: TRBD2; clone_size: NA; j_call: TRBJ2-7; cdr3_aa: CSVVGGTSYEQYF; cdr3_nt: TGCAGCGTTGTGGGGGGGACTTCTTACGAGCAGTACTTC
v_call: TRBV25-1; d_call: NA; clone_size: few; j_call: TRBJ1-2; cdr3_aa: CASSDSKAYGYTF; cdr3_nt: TGTGCCAGCAGTGATTCTAAAGCCTATGGCTACACCTTC
v_call: TRBV27; d_call: TRBD1; clone_size: once; j_call: TRBJ1-2; cdr3_aa: CASSSRTGALHYGYTF; cdr3_nt: TGTGCCAGCAGTTCCCGGACAGGGGCCCTTCACTATGGCTACACCTTC
v_call: TRBV9; d_call: NA; clone_size: few; j_call: TRBJ2-5; cdr3_aa: CASSPGHLQETQYF; cdr3_nt: TGTGCCAGCAGCCCGGGACACCTCCAAGAGACCCAGTACTTC
v_call: TRBV5-1; d_call: NA; clone_size: NA; j_call: TRBJ2-5; cdr3_aa: CASSLPHQETQYF; cdr3_nt: TGCGCCAGCAGCTTGCCGCACCAAGAGACCCAGTACTTC
v_call: TRBV18; d_call: TRBD1; clone_size: NA; j_call: TRBJ2-7; cdr3_aa: CASSPIPGGQHYEQYF; cdr3_nt: TGTGCCAGCTCACCCATACCAGGGGGCCAACATTACGAGCAGTACTTC
v_call: TRBV10-3; d_call: TRBD1; clone_size: many; j_call: TRBJ2-7; cdr3_aa: CAISESSPGQGTYEQYF; cdr3_nt: TGTGCCATCAGTGAGTCGAGCCCTGGACAGGGTACCTACGAGCAGTACTTC
v_call: TRBV5-5; d_call: NA; clone_size: NA; j_call: TRBJ2-5; cdr3_aa: CVSSLLATGVGEQYF; cdr3_nt: TGTGTCAGCAGCTTGCTCGCCACGGGGGTCGGGGAGCAGTACTTC
v_call: TRBV20-1; d_call: TRBD2; clone_size: NA; j_call: TRBJ2-1; cdr3_aa: CSAKRTSGRSETQFF; cdr3_nt: TGCAGTGCTAAAAGGACTAGCGGGAGGTCGGAGACCCAGTTCTTC
v_call: TRBV15; d_call: NA; clone_size: NA; j_call: TRBJ1-2; cdr3_aa: CDTNRDGGPYGYTF; cdr3_nt: TGTGACACCAACAGAGATGGGGGTCCCTATGGCTACACCTTC
v_call: TRBV6-1; d_call: TRBD1; clone_size: NA; j_call: TRBJ2-4; cdr3_aa: CASSRSRDRGMAKNIQYF; cdr3_nt: TGTGCCAGCAGCCGAAGCCGGGACAGGGGGATGGCCAAAAACATTCAGTACTTC
v_call: TRBV29-1; d_call: NA; clone_size: NA; j_call: TRBJ1-2; cdr3_aa: CSGGEGYYGYTF; cdr3_nt: TGCAGCGGCGGGGAGGGGTACTATGGCTACACCTTC
v_call: TRBV2; d_call: NA; clone_size: few; j_call: TRBJ2-3; cdr3_aa: CASRDPATQYF; cdr3_nt: TGTGCCAGCAGGGACCCGGCTACGCAGTATTTT
v_call: TRBV7-3; d_call: TRBD1; clone_size: NA; j_call: TRBJ2-6; cdr3_aa: CASSLQPLTGGWAANVLTF; cdr3_nt: TGTGCCAGCAGCCTCCAACCTCTGACAGGGGGCTGGGCGGCCAACGTCCTGACTTTC
v_call: TRBV5-1; d_call: NA; clone_size: NA; j_call: TRBJ2-6; cdr3_aa: CASSPLSTGANVLTF; cdr3_nt: TGCGCCAGCAGCCCGCTTTCAACTGGGGCCAACGTCCTGACTTTC
v_call: TRBV27; d_call: NA; clone_size: NA; j_call: TRBJ2-1; cdr3_aa: CASSFKGGYSSYNEQFF; cdr3_nt: TGTGCCAGCAGTTTTAAAGGGGGGTACAGCTCCTACAATGAGCAGTTCTTC